This T cell receptor beta chain was captured by sequencing in a study of early stage breast cancer tumors. On the study more broadly: About 80% of the 16 invasive tumors were ER+, PR+ and HER2-. Invasive lobular carcinomas made up about 30% of the 12 ER+/PR+/HER2- tumors.

The CDR3 is 13 amino acids. The germline gives CDR1 SNHLY, CDR2 FYNNEI. Trimming cost V 3 bases and J 4 bases, with 9 bases left between them. Profiling relied on immunoSEQ multiplex PCR, and the TCRdb table lists in-frame clones only, not all of them. The table lists just over 70,000 clones, around 85% of them singletons. The chain recombines TRBV2 with TRBJ1-1, with D hard to call. The sequenced sample was blood. This sequence was found in a person between 55 and 70 years old with breast cancer. This CDR3 reads CASSEQQSTEAFF. For the CDR3, the DNA is TGTGCCAGCAGTGAGCAACAGAGCACTGAAGCTTTCTTT.